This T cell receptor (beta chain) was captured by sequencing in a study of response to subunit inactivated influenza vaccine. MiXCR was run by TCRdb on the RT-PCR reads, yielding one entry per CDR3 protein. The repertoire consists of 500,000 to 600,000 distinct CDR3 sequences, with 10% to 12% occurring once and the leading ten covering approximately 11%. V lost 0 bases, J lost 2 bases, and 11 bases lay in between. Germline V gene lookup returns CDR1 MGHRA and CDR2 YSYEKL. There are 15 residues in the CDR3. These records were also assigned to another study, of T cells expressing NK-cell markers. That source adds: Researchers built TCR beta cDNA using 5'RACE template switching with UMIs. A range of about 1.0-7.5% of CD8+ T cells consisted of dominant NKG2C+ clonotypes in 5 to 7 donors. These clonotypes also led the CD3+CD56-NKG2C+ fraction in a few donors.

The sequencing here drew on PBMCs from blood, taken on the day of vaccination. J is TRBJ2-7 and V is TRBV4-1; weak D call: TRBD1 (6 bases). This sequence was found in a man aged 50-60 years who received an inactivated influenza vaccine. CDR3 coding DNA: TGCGCCAGCAGCCAAGAAAGACAGGTCGCCTACGAGCAGTACTTC. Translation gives CASSQERQVAYEQYF.